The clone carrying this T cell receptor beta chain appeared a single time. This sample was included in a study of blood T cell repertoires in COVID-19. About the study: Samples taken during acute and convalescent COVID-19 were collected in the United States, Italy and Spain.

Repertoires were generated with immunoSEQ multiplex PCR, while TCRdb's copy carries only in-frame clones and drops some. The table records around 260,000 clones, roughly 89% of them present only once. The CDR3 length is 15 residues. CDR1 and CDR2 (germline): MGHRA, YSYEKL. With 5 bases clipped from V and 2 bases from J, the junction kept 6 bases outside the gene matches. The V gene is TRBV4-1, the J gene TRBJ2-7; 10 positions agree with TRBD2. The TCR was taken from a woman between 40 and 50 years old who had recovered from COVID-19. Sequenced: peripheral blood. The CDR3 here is CASSGTSASPYEQYF. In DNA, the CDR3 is TGCGCCAGCAGCGGGACTAGCGCGTCTCCCTACGAGCAGTACTTC.